The 15 T cell receptor beta chains below were found in one sample sequenced in a study of blood T cell repertoires in COVID-19. Generated by immunoSEQ multiplex PCR, the TCRdb table keeps only in-frame clones and is missing some. The sample carries 120,000 to 150,000 clones, around 81% recorded once. Sample: peripheral blood. The receptors were gathered from a woman in her thirties or forties with active or convalescent COVID-19.

The V and J genes are TRBV4-1 and TRBJ1-2, with 7 bases aligning to TRBD1. The junction had 10 bases not matched to a gene; V was cut back by 3 bases and J by 0 bases. This CDR3 spans 17 amino acids. Looked up from germline, CDR1 is MGHRA and CDR2 is YSYEKL. As DNA, the CDR3 is TGCGCCAGCAGCCAGGTTAGGACAGGTCGAGCTAACTATGGCTACACCTTC. Amino acids: CASSQVRTGRANYGYTF.

The CDR3 spells CASSPGVHEQYF. The CDR3 DNA reads TGTGCCAGCAGCCCGGGGGTACACGAGCAGTACTTC. The chain combines TRBV7-9 with TRBJ2-7, with TRBD2 as a possible D gene (6 bases). Trimming pared 5 bases from V and 5 bases from J, leaving 10 bases between. From germline, CDR1 is SEHNR and CDR2 FQNEAQ (reference sequence). This CDR3 is built from 12 residues.

This chain joins TRBV6-5 and TRBJ1-2; D is uncertain. V lost 4 bases to trimming and J lost 6 bases, with 15 bases between them. CDR1 is MNHEY, CDR2 SVGAGI, per germline. This CDR3 spans 14 amino acids. The CDR3 spells CASSSDNPSDGYTF. The CDR3 DNA is TGTGCCAGCAGTTCTGACAACCCATCGGATGGCTACACCTTC.

V usage is TRBV6-2 or TRBV6-3 and J usage is TRBJ1-2, with TRBD1 matching 9 bases. The CDR3 runs to 14 residues. Germline lookup yields CDR1 MNHEY and CDR2 SVGEGT. Unmatched junction bases numbered 4, after V lost 4 bases and J lost 4 bases. The CDR3 DNA reads as TGTGCCAGCAGTTCGCCGGGACAGGGCTATGGCTACACCTTC. Translation gives CASSSPGQGYGYTF.

The gene calls are TRBV9 and TRBJ2-7, with 8 bases that match TRBD1. The germline V gene has CDR1 SGDLS and CDR2 YYNGEE. V shed 4 bases and J 3 bases; nucleotides not matched to a gene: 6. The CDR3 is 14 residues long. This CDR3 is CASSLGQGYYEQYF. As DNA, the CDR3 is TGTGCCAGCAGCCTCGGACAGGGATACTACGAGCAGTACTTC. Filled out from reference TRBV9 and TRBJ2-7, the complete variable domain reads DSGVTQTPKHLITATGQRVTLRCSPRSGDLSVYWYQQSLDQGLQFLIQYYNGEERAKGNILERFSAQQFPDLHSELNLSSLELGDSALYFCASSLGQGYYEQYFGPGTRLTVT.

This chain joins TRBV10-3 and TRBJ1-2, with D possibly TRBD1 on 5 matching bases. The germline V gene encodes CDR1 ENHRY and CDR2 SYGVKD. V lost 5 bases, J lost 6 bases, and 13 bases lay in between. The CDR3 consists of 13 residues. In DNA, the CDR3 is TGTGCCATCAGTAATGGGGCGTCGGATGGCTACACCTTC. Translating gives CAISNGASDGYTF.

In its sample, this clone was seen once. The genes are TRBV28 and TRBJ1-1; weak D call: TRBD1 (6 bases). Germline loops: CDR1 MDHEN, CDR2 SYDVKM. The CDR3 is 14 amino acids. Trimming shortened V by 3 bases and J by 1 base, and 9 bases separated the two germline ends. The CDR3 nucleotides are TGTGCCAGCAGTTTTCGACAGGCGAACACTGAAGCTTTCTTT. Residues: CASSFRQANTEAFF.

The chain combines TRBV24-1 with TRBJ2-7, with D possibly TRBD2 on 5 matching bases. With 8 bases removed from V and 12 bases from J, the gap between germline ends came to 19 bases. This CDR3 comprises 12 residues. Germline loops: CDR1 KGHDR, CDR2 SFDVKD. The CDR3, as DNA: TGTGCCACCACCATGATTTTTAGCGCTTCGTACTTC. This sequence encodes CATTMIFSASYF.

V is TRBV28 and J is TRBJ2-7; 11 nucleotides align to TRBD1. This CDR3 is built from 15 residues. Per the germline V gene, CDR1 is MDHEN and CDR2 is SYDVKM. The V gene end was trimmed by 6 bases and the J gene end by 3 bases; junction bases not matched to a gene: 7. CDR3 DNA: TGTGCCAGCAGGGGGACAGGGGGAGGAATCTACGAGCAGTACTTC. Translated, it gives CASRGTGGGIYEQYF.

The chain combines TRBV9 with TRBJ2-1; TRBD2 agrees at 14 bases. The ends lost 3 bases at V and 10 bases at J; junction bases unmatched: 6. The CDR3 loop spans 15 amino acids. Germline-derived CDR1 and CDR2 are SGDLS and YYNGEE. CDR3 protein: CASSAGTSGSGEQFF. CDR3 nucleotide sequence: TGTGCCAGCAGCGCCGGGACTAGCGGGAGTGGGGAGCAGTTCTTC.

The CDR3 protein is CASSLGVPLSGNTIYF. The CDR3 region has the DNA TGTGCCAGCAGCTTAGGCGTTCCCCTCTCTGGAAACACCATATATTTT. The genes are TRBV7-2 and TRBJ1-3; D ambiguous. This CDR3 has 16 amino acids. Deletions cut 1 base from V and 0 bases from J, with 10 bases between. Germline loops: CDR1 SGHTA, CDR2 FQGNSA.

The V gene is TRBV4-3, the J gene TRBJ1-2; TRBD1 aligns across 7 bases. V dropped 1 base and J dropped 5; count of bases not matched to a gene: 10. Germline assignment: CDR1 LGHNA and CDR2 YSLEER. The CDR3 consists of 16 residues. Here the CDR3 reads CASSQVRPDRVYGYTF. The CDR3 bases are TGCGCCAGCAGCCAAGTTCGGCCAGACAGGGTTTATGGCTACACCTTC.

The CDR3 nucleotides read TGTGCCAGCAGCCTTACGGGAGCAACTAATGAAAAACTGTTTTTT. This gives the protein CASSLTGATNEKLFF. J is TRBJ1-4 and V is TRBV7-9; D is undetermined. V dropped 5 bases and J dropped 0 bases, with 10 bases sitting between them. From germline, CDR1 is SEHNR and CDR2 FQNEAQ (reference sequence). CDR3 length: 15 residues.

The chain is built from TRBV20-1 and TRBJ2-7; no firm D call. The germline gives CDR1 DFQATT, CDR2 SNEGSKA (reference sequence). The ends were cut back, 4 bases at V and 7 bases at J, with 11 bases in the middle. The CDR3 has 11 amino acids. The CDR3 reads CSATGSQEQYF. CDR3 nucleotides: TGCAGTGCTACCGGGTCCCAGGAGCAGTACTTC.

Only one count was recorded for this clone. The rearrangement joins TRBV4-2 to TRBJ1-5; 8 bases fit TRBD1. The V and J ends lost 4 bases and 5 bases, in that order; junction bases with no gene match: 10. This CDR3 comprises 16 residues. Germline V CDR1 and CDR2: LGHNA, YNFKEQ. CDR3 sequence: CASSPVTGEVYQPQHF. The CDR3 DNA reads TGTGCCAGCAGCCCGGTGACAGGGGAAGTATATCAGCCCCAGCATTTT.